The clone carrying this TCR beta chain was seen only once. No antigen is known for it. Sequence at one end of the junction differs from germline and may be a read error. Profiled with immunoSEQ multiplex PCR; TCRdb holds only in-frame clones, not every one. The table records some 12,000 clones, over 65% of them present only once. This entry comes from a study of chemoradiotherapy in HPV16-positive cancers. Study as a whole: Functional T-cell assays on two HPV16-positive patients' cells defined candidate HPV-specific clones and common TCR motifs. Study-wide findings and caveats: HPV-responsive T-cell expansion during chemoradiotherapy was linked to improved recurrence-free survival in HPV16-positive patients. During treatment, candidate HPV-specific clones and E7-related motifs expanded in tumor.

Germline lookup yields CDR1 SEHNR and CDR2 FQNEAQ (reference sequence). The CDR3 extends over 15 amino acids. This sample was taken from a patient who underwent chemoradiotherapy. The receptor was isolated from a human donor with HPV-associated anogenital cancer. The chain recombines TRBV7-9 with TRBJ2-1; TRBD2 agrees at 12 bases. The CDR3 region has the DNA TGTGCCGGCAGACTAGCGGGGGATATATACAATGAGCAGTTCTTC. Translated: CAGRLAGDIYNEQFF.